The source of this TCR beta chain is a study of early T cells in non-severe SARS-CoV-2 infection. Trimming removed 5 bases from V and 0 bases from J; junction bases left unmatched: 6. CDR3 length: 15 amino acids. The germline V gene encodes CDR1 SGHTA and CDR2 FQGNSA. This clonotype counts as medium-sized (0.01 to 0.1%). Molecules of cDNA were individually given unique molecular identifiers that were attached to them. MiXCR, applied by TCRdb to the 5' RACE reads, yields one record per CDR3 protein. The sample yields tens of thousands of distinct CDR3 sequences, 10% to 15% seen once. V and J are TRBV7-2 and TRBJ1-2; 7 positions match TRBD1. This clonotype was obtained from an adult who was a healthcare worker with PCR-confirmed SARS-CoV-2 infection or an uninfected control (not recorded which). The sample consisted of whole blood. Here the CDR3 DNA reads TGTGCCAGCAGCCCGCTAGGGGGCGCTAACTATGGCTACACCTTC. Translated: CASSPLGGANYGYTF.